The clone carrying this T cell receptor beta chain was found once. The data derive from a study of T cell changes during pregnancy in multiple sclerosis. V shed 3 bases and J 8 bases; nucleotides not matched to a gene: 7. The CDR3 extends over 15 amino acids. Germline V lookup: CDR1 SNHLY, CDR2 FYNNEI. Some clones are missing from TCRdb's copy, which holds only in-frame ones; the method was immunoSEQ multiplex PCR. The table has approximately 51,000 clones, 92% seen once. The gene calls are TRBV2 and TRBJ1-4, with 9 bases that match TRBD1. The sample was CD4+ T cells from peripheral blood mononuclear cells, taken after pregnancy. The TCR sequence derives from a female donor with multiple sclerosis, enrolled in a pregnancy study. CDR3 amino acids: CASSDTGTGREKLFF. The CDR3 DNA reads as TGTGCCAGCAGTGATACCGGGACAGGGAGGGAAAAACTGTTTTTT.